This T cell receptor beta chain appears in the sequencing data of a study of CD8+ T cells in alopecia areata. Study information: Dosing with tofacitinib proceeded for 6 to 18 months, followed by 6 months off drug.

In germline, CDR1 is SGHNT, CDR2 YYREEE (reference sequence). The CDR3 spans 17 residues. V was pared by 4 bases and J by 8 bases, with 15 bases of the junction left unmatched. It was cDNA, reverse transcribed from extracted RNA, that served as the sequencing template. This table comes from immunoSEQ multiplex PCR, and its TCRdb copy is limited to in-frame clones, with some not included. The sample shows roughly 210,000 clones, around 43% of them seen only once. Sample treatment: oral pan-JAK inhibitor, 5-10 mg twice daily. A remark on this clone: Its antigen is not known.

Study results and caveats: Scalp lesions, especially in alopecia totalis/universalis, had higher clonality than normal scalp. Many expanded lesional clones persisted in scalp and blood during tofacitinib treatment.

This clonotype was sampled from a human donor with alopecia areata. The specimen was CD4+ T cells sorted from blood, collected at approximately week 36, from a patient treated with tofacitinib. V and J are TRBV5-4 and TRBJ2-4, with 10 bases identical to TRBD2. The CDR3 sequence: CASSVGRAGGPGDIQYF. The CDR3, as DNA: TGTGCCAGCAGCGTGGGGCGAGCGGGAGGGCCGGGGGACATTCAGTACTTC.